This T cell receptor beta chain was obtained from a study of cytomegalovirus exposure and HLA in healthy donors. Per germline, CDR1 MNHEY and CDR2 SMNVEV (reference sequence). The CDR3 spans 16 residues. Germline trimming cut 7 bases from V and 3 bases from J; bases unmatched to any gene: 12. Of note for this clone: Other nucleotide sequences in the sample specify the same CDR3.

PCR used 60 Vbeta primers and 13 Jbeta primers. Some clones are missing from TCRdb's copy, which holds only in-frame ones; the method was immunoSEQ multiplex PCR. Here the sample spans over 110,000 clones, over 60% being singletons. This clonotype originated in a male donor in good health and CMV-seropositive. The gene calls are TRBV27 and TRBJ2-1; 7 positions agree with TRBD1. The sample consisted of PBMCs. CDR3 amino acids: CASTISGGVLYNEQFF. The CDR3 coding sequence is TGTGCCAGCACAATTTCAGGGGGAGTCCTCTACAATGAGCAGTTCTTC.